Listed below are T cell receptor beta chains from one sample, sequenced in a study of blood T cell repertoires in COVID-19. Measured with immunoSEQ multiplex PCR; TCRdb has only the in-frame clones, and not every one. There are about 160,000 clones in the sample; about nine tenths occur only once, and less than 5% lies in the top ten. Sequenced: peripheral blood. Every receptor here comes from an older woman who had recovered from COVID-19. CDR3s include the opening cysteine and the closing phenylalanine or tryptophan. A D gene is named only where the DNA matches it firmly. Some rows mark clone size as missing; the rest say once, few, many or name a class of expanded clone.

v_call,d_call,clone_size,j_call,cdr3_nt,cdr3_aa
TRBV7-9,NA,NA,TRBJ1-1,TGTGCCAGCAGCGCACAAGTTGGTTCTGAAGCTTTCTTT,CASSAQVGSEAFF
TRBV7-9,TRBD2,once,TRBJ2-5,TGTGCCAGCAGCTTAACCAGCGGGGGTCGAGAGACCCAGTACTTC,CASSLTSGGRETQYF
TRBV5-1,TRBD2,NA,TRBJ2-1,TGCGCCAGCAGCTTGGGGCTAGCGGGGGGACCACATGAGCAGTTCTTC,CASSLGLAGGPHEQFF
TRBV4-2,NA,once,TRBJ1-1,TGTGCCAGCAGACAGGCCACGGCGTATAGCACTGAAGCTTTCTTT,CASRQATAYSTEAFF
TRBV7-3,NA,NA,TRBJ1-1,TGTGCCAGCAGCTTATTTGATCCGGGGTTGGGCACTGAAGCTTTCTTT,CASSLFDPGLGTEAFF
TRBV5-1,NA,NA,TRBJ1-6,TGCGCCAGCAGCTTGGCAGGCAACTATAATTCACCCCTCCACTTT,CASSLAGNYNSPLHF
TRBV7-6,NA,NA,TRBJ1-1,TGTGCCAGCAGCTCGTCCAGGCTCACTGAAGCTTTCTTT,CASSSSRLTEAFF
TRBV10-1,NA,NA,TRBJ2-3,TGCGCCAGCAGTGAGAGTGAGCACCGTACAGATACGCAGTATTTT,CASSESEHRTDTQYF
TRBV4-3,TRBD2,NA,TRBJ2-5,TGCGCCAGCAGCCGGGGGCTAGCGGGGCAAGAGACCCAGTACTTC,CASSRGLAGQETQYF
TRBV5-6,TRBD1,once,TRBJ1-6,TGTGCCAGCGAACGACAGGGGGCGAGGAATTCACCCCTCCACTTT,CASERQGARNSPLHF
TRBV12-3/TRBV12-4,NA,NA,TRBJ2-3,TGTGCCAGCAGTGCCAGGGGCACAGATACGCAGTATTTT,CASSARGTDTQYF